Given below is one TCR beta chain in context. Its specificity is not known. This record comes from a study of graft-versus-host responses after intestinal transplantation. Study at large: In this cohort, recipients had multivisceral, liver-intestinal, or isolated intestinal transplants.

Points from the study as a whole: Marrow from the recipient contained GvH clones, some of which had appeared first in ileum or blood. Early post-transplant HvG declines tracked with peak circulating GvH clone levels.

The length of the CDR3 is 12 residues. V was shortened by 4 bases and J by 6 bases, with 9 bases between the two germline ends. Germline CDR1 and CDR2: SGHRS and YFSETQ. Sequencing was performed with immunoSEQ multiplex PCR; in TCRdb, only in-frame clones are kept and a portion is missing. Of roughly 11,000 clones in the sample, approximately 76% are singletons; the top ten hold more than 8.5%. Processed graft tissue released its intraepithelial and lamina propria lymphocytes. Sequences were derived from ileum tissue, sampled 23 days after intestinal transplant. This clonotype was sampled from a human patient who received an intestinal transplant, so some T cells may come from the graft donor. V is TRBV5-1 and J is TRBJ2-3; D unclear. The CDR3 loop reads CASSMDMDTQYF. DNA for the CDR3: TGCGCCAGCAGCATGGATATGGATACGCAGTATTTT.